The 18 T cell receptor beta chains in this list originate from one sample, sequenced in a study of cytomegalovirus exposure and HLA in healthy donors. In the PCR, 60 Vbeta and 13 Jbeta primers were used. Only in-frame clones appear in the TCRdb table, and some are missing; sequencing was by immunoSEQ multiplex PCR. The table shows 100,000 or so clones, with over 60% occurring only once. Sequences were obtained from PBMCs. These receptors came from a female donor in good health and CMV-seropositive.

In this sample, this clone turned up once. V is TRBV30 and J is TRBJ2-3; 10 nucleotides line up with TRBD2. CDR3 length: 15 residues. Losses at the gene ends were 4 bases for V and 0 bases for J; bases not matched to a gene: 4. CDR1 is GTSNPN and CDR2 is SVGIG in the germline V gene (reference sequence). CDR3 loop: CAWTSSGGSTDTQYF. CDR3 sequence (DNA): TGTGCCTGGACCTCTAGCGGGGGAAGCACAGATACGCAGTATTTT.

V is TRBV5-5 and J is TRBJ2-7; 12 bases match TRBD2. V was clipped by 2 bases and J by 7 bases; unmatched bases: 7. This CDR3 region has 15 residues. Germline V CDR1 and CDR2: SGHKS, YYEKEE (reference sequence). In DNA, the CDR3 is TGTGCCAGCAGCTTTACTAGCGGGGGGCCGGGGGAGCAGTACTTC. Protein product: CASSFTSGGPGEQYF.

CDR3 sequence reads: CASSPYGPRGDSQYF. For the CDR3, the DNA is TGTGCCAGTAGTCCCTACGGCCCCCGAGGGGACAGTCAGTACTTC. The rearrangement joins TRBV19 to TRBJ2-4; 7 nucleotides line up with TRBD1. In germline, CDR1 is LNHDA, CDR2 SQIVND (reference sequence). Unmatched junction bases numbered 16, after V lost 5 bases and J lost 12 bases. The length of the CDR3 is 15 residues.

Comments on this clone: At one end the junction does not follow the germline gene, possibly because of a read error. The DNA of the CDR3 is TGCGCCAACAGCGGTTGGGACTCGGGCTACGAGCAGTACTTC. It codes for CANSGWDSGYEQYF. V gene TRBV5-1 combines with J gene TRBJ2-7, with D perhaps TRBD2 (6 bases). The germline V gene has CDR1 SGHRS and CDR2 YFSETQ. The CDR3 extends over 14 amino acids. The full variable domain, in which reference TRBV5-1 and TRBJ2-7 provide the parts outside the CDR3, is KAGVTQTPRYLIKTRGQQVTLSCSPISGHRSVSWYQQTPGQGLQFLFEYFSETQRNKGNFPGRFSGRQFSNSRSEMNVSTLELGDSALYLCANSGWDSGYEQYFGPGTRLTVT.

This chain connects TRBV15 to TRBJ2-1; 7 bases line up with TRBD2. The CDR3 is made up of 15 amino acids. CDR1 is LNHNV, CDR2 YYDKDF, per germline (reference sequence). V shed 0 bases and J 4 bases; nucleotides not matched to a gene: 3. CDR3 nucleotides: TGTGCCACCAGCAGAGATCGGGGGGTGTACAATGAGCAGTTCTTC. Its protein is CATSRDRGVYNEQFF.

The rearrangement joins TRBV6-5 to TRBJ1-4; 7 bases fit TRBD1. The CDR3 spans 14 residues. Germline V gene lookup returns CDR1 MNHEY and CDR2 SVGAGI. Trimming removed 5 bases from V and 7 bases from J; junction bases left unmatched: 7. CDR3 sequence: CASSEPGGSEKLFF. CDR3 coding DNA: TGTGCCAGCAGTGAACCAGGGGGGAGTGAAAAACTGTTTTTT.

The chain combines TRBV14 with TRBJ2-1, with TRBD2 as a possible D gene (6 bases). Germline lookup yields CDR1 SGHDN and CDR2 FVKESK. V was pared by 4 bases and J by 6 bases, with 16 bases between. This CDR3 spans 15 amino acids. CDR3 sequence (DNA): TGTGCCAGCAGCCCCCGGACTAACCCGGGCAATGAGCAGTTCTTC. Its translation: CASSPRTNPGNEQFF.

The genes are TRBV5-4 and TRBJ2-3; D perhaps matches TRBD2 (6 bases). Germline CDR1 and CDR2: SGHNT and YYREEE (reference sequence). Between the trimmed V and J ends, which lost 4 bases and 7 bases, there was a span of 34 bases. The CDR3 totals 20 residues. In DNA form, the CDR3 reads TGTGCCAGCAGCCTCGCCCCTGGTCAGGAGGGCCATCTAAATATGAATACGCAGTATTTT. Its translation is CASSLAPGQEGHLNMNTQYF.

This chain uses TRBV7-2 with TRBJ2-5; TRBD2 matches 11 bases. V lost 6 bases and J lost 4; bases outside the gene matches: 7. Germline V gives CDR1 SGHTA, CDR2 FQGNSA. The CDR3 has 15 amino acids. The CDR3 loop is CASSPFSGGAETQYF. The CDR3 DNA sequence: TGTGCCAGCAGTCCATTTAGCGGGGGGGCAGAGACCCAGTACTTC.

A few counts support this clone. This rearrangement joins TRBV5-1 to TRBJ2-7; 8 nucleotides line up with TRBD1. V lost 3 bases, J lost 5 bases, and 10 bases stayed unmatched. CDR1 is SGHRS and CDR2 is YFSETQ in the germline V gene. This CDR3 has 15 residues. CDR3 residues: CASSSQGARANEQYF. The CDR3 coding sequence is TGCGCCAGCAGCTCTCAGGGGGCGCGAGCTAACGAGCAGTACTTC.

Note on this clone: Within the sample, other DNA sequences also encode this same CDR3. The rearrangement links TRBV2 to TRBJ1-2, with a tentative D call TRBD1 (6 bases). The CDR3 is 13 amino acids. V dropped 3 bases and J dropped 8 bases, with 13 bases sitting between them. The germline gives CDR1 SNHLY, CDR2 FYNNEI. The CDR3 protein is CASSEQGMGGYTF. The DNA for the CDR3 is TGTGCCAGCAGTGAGCAGGGGATGGGCGGCTACACCTTC.

The chain links TRBV19 to TRBJ2-2; D is ambiguous. The germline V and J ends were trimmed by 2 bases and 6 bases, with 7 bases remaining between them. This CDR3 spans 13 amino acids. Germline V gives CDR1 LNHDA, CDR2 SQIVND (reference sequence). CDR3 DNA: TGTGCCAGTAGTATAATGTTAGCCGGGGAGCTGTTTTTT. It specifies CASSIMLAGELFF. The complete variable domain, with remaining parts taken from reference TRBV19 and TRBJ2-2, reads DGGITQSPKYLFRKEGQNVTLSCEQNLNHDAMYWYRQDPGQGLRLIYYSQIVNDFQKGDIAEGYSVSREKKESFPLTVTSAQKNPTAFYLCASSIMLAGELFFGEGSRLTVL.

Comments on this clone: The junction departs from the called germline gene at one end, perhaps through a read error. This rearrangement joins TRBV5-4 to TRBJ2-7, with D tentatively TRBD2 (7 bases). From germline, CDR1 is SGHNT and CDR2 YYREEE (reference sequence). CDR3 length equals 15 residues. This CDR3 is CASSQVSGGGYEQYF. For the CDR3, the DNA is TGCGCCAGCAGCCAAGTCTCGGGGGGCGGGTACGAGCAGTACTTC. Looking up the rest from reference TRBV5-4 and TRBJ2-7 gives the full variable domain: ETGVTQSPTHLIKTRGQQVTLRCSSQSGHNTVSWYQQALGQGPQFIFQYYREEENGRGNFPPRFSGLQFPNYSSELNVNALELDDSALYLCASSQVSGGGYEQYFGPGTRLTVT.

V is TRBV6-4 and J is TRBJ2-2, with D perhaps matching TRBD2 (6 bases). The CDR3 is 14 residues long. Germline CDR1 is MRHNA and CDR2 is SNTAGT. Between the trimmed V and J ends, which lost 6 bases and 4 bases, there was a span of 12 bases. CDR3 coding DNA: TGTGCCAGCAGGGGGACTCCCTTCACCGGGGAGCTGTTTTTT. Amino acids: CASRGTPFTGELFF.

This clone showed up just a few times. The chain has TRBV10-3 and TRBJ1-2; no definite D call. CDR3 size: 14 residues. V lost 6 bases to trimming and J lost 6 bases, with 17 bases between them. CDR1 is ENHRY, CDR2 SYGVKD, per germline. CDR3 protein: CAISLTAGSDGYTF. The DNA of the CDR3 is TGTGCCATCAGCCTGACGGCGGGCTCAGATGGCTACACCTTC.

The chain carries TRBV30 and TRBJ2-2, with D perhaps matching TRBD1 (5 bases). Deletions cut 4 bases from V and 7 bases from J, with 13 bases between. Germline assignment: CDR1 GTSNPN and CDR2 SVGIG (reference sequence). This CDR3 comprises 13 residues. The CDR3: CAWTGRASGELFF. In nucleotides, the CDR3 is TGTGCCTGGACTGGCAGGGCGAGCGGGGAGCTGTTTTTT.

J is TRBJ1-1 and V is TRBV7-2; 10 nucleotides match TRBD1. V lost 3 bases and J lost 3; bases outside the gene matches: 7. Per germline, CDR1 SGHTA and CDR2 FQGNSA. The CDR3 is made up of 16 amino acids. The CDR3 is CASSLTGGAGDTEAFF. CDR3 nucleotides: TGTGCCAGCAGCTTGACAGGGGGCGCCGGGGACACTGAAGCTTTCTTT.

The rearrangement links TRBV29-1 to TRBJ1-2, with D hard to call. Germline V CDR1 and CDR2: SQVTM, ANQGSEA. V was trimmed by 6 bases and J by 5 bases, leaving 13 bases between them. The CDR3 contains 12 residues. Here the CDR3 DNA reads TGCAGCGTCGCAACTTCAGGATATGGCTACACCTTC. As protein: CSVATSGYGYTF.